These 14 T cell receptor beta chains share one sample of origin, sequenced in a study of blood T cell repertoires in COVID-19. Assay used: immunoSEQ multiplex PCR; TCRdb lists only in-frame clones, some missing. The sample yields more than 200,000 clones, more than 75% seen once. The sequencing input was PBMCs or T cells enriched from blood (not recorded which). These receptors were taken from a woman in her forties with acute COVID-19.

This clone is a singleton in its sample. The V gene is TRBV7-2, the J gene TRBJ1-2; 7 nucleotides align to TRBD1. The trim removed 3 bases at V and 3 bases at J, leaving 7 bases unmatched. This CDR3 is 15 amino acids long. Germline loops: CDR1 SGHTA, CDR2 FQGNSA. CDR3 loop: CASSLTGSPYYGYTF. The DNA of the CDR3 is TGTGCCAGCAGCTTGACAGGGTCACCTTACTATGGCTACACCTTC.

This clone was seen a handful of times. The V call is TRBV28, the J call TRBJ1-5; TRBD1 matches 9 bases. Germline V CDR1 and CDR2: MDHEN, SYDVKM. CDR3 size: 16 residues. Losses at the gene ends were 6 bases for V and 6 bases for J; bases not matched to a gene: 12. CDR3 in DNA: TGTGCCAGCAGGGATACAGGGGGCGCAATGGGTCAGCCCCAGCATTTT. Its protein is CASRDTGGAMGQPQHF.

The chain recombines TRBV18 with TRBJ2-2, with a possible D match to TRBD1 (6 bases). The CDR3 totals 16 residues. V was cut by 6 bases and J by 4 bases, with 18 bases left in between. Per germline, CDR1 KGHSH and CDR2 LQKENI. Written as DNA, the CDR3 is TGTGCCAGCTCTCCGACGACAGGCGCAGCCACCGGGGAGCTGTTTTTT. It specifies CASSPTTGAATGELFF.

This chain links TRBV7-9 with TRBJ1-4; 8 bases are shared with TRBD1. Per germline, CDR1 SEHNR and CDR2 FQNEAQ (reference sequence). The CDR3 covers 14 residues. Trimming removed 6 bases from V and 5 bases from J; junction bases left unmatched: 5. CDR3 sequence: CASRRWTGNEKLFF. The CDR3 coding sequence is TGTGCCAGCAGAAGATGGACAGGGAATGAAAAACTGTTTTTT.

The chain carries TRBV28 and TRBJ1-6; D is possibly TRBD1 (5 bases). Germline CDR1 reads MDHEN; CDR2 reads SYDVKM. The CDR3 is 14 amino acids. V was shortened by 11 bases and J by 7 bases, with 18 bases between the two germline ends. The CDR3 spells CAGRGNERNSPLHF. The DNA of the CDR3 is TGTGCCGGCCGGGGGAACGAAAGAAATTCACCCCTCCACTTT.

The V call is TRBV5-7, the J call TRBJ2-3; TRBD1 matches 7 bases. TRBV5-7 is designated an ORF whose function remains uncertain. The CDR3 consists of 15 residues. V lost 4 bases and J lost 3; bases outside the gene matches: 8. The DNA of the CDR3 is TGTGCCAGCAGCCCACGGGACAGTTCTACAGATACGCAGTATTTT. Protein product: CASSPRDSSTDTQYF.

The CDR3 region has the DNA TGTGCCAGCAGTGAAGTCGCGGTAGGAGAGCAGTTCTTC. Protein sequence: CASSEVAVGEQFF. This chain uses TRBV6-1 with TRBJ2-1; D is ambiguous. Trimming stripped 1 base from V and 10 bases from J, with 11 bases between. This CDR3 has 13 residues. Germline V gene data show CDR1 as MNHNS and CDR2 as SASEGT.

This chain uses TRBV19 with TRBJ1-5; no clear D. Trimming took 6 bases from V and 6 from J, leaving 12 bases between them. This CDR3 contains 13 residues. Germline V gene lookup returns CDR1 LNHDA and CDR2 SQIVND (reference sequence). The CDR3 DNA is TGTGCCAGTAGCCTGAGTGCTCGTCAGCCCCAGCATTTT. Its protein is CASSLSARQPQHF.

V gene TRBV24-1 combines with J gene TRBJ1-4; 7 positions agree with TRBD1. Germline V gene data show CDR1 as KGHDR and CDR2 as SFDVKD. V shed 3 bases and J 8 bases; nucleotides not matched to a gene: 5. This CDR3 comprises 14 residues. Here the CDR3 reads CATSDPRQGEKLFF. The CDR3 DNA reads TGTGCCACCAGTGATCCCCGACAGGGAGAAAAACTGTTTTTT.

This clone is a singleton in its sample. This rearrangement joins TRBV5-1 to TRBJ2-2, with 8 bases matching TRBD1. After removal of 5 bases from V and 4 bases from J, the junction contained 13 bases not matched to a gene. CDR1 and CDR2 (germline): SGHRS, YFSETQ. The CDR3 contains 17 residues. This CDR3 reads CASRGGQAPLGTGELFF. The CDR3, as DNA: TGCGCCAGCAGAGGGGGACAGGCCCCTTTGGGCACCGGGGAGCTGTTTTTT.

This sequence joins TRBV19 and TRBJ2-5; the match to TRBD2 covers 11 bases. The germline V gene has CDR1 LNHDA and CDR2 SQIVND (reference sequence). V was pared by 2 bases and J by 2 bases, with 1 base of the junction left unmatched. The CDR3 consists of 15 residues. CDR3 nucleotide sequence: TGTGCCAGTAGTATACTAGCGGGGGGTCAAGAGACCCAGTACTTC. As protein: CASSILAGGQETQYF.

This sequence joins TRBV25-1 and TRBJ2-3; 15 bases are a match to TRBD2. Trimming cost V 4 bases and J 10 bases; bases outside gene matches: 6. The CDR3 totals 15 residues. Germline values: CDR1 MGHDK, CDR2 SYGVNS. Here the CDR3 DNA reads TGTGCCAGCAGTGCCAGGGGACTAGCGGGAGGTGCGCAGTATTTT. This translates into CASSARGLAGGAQYF.

Details on this clone: Other DNA sequences within the sample encode an identical CDR3. This chain connects TRBV10-3 to TRBJ1-1, with TRBD1 as a possible D gene (6 bases). V was shortened by 0 bases and J by 2 bases, with 7 bases between the two germline ends. The CDR3 has 14 residues. Germline CDR1 is ENHRY and CDR2 is SYGVKD. In DNA form, the CDR3 reads TGTGCCATCAGTGAGTCCGGGACAAACACTGAAGCTTTCTTT. Translation: CAISESGTNTEAFF.

The chain uses TRBV19 and TRBJ2-5; D gene uncertain. CDR1 is LNHDA, CDR2 SQIVND, per germline (reference sequence). V was cut by 3 bases and J by 4 bases, with 15 bases left in between. This CDR3 has 15 amino acids. The CDR3 nucleotides are TGTGCCAGTAGTATTTCCCCCCCCCTAGGAGAGACCCAGTACTTC. Translation gives CASSISPPLGETQYF.